This T cell receptor beta chain was sequenced for a study of neoadjuvant nivolumab and ipilimumab in lung cancer. The table came from immunoSEQ multiplex PCR; TCRdb's copy has only in-frame clones and leaves some out. The sample yields more than 15,000 clones, 60% to 85% seen once. CDR3 length equals 15 residues. The junction had 16 bases not matched to a gene; V was cut back by 7 bases and J by 14 bases. CDR1 is SGHRS, CDR2 YFSETQ, per germline. The input for sequencing was tumor tissue, taken after neoadjuvant nivolumab, alone or with ipilimumab, at or shortly before surgery. This chain uses TRBV5-1 with TRBJ1-6; 9 positions match TRBD1. This TCR derives from an adult with non-small cell lung cancer. CDR3 sequence: CASGKQGARREALHF. The CDR3 region has the DNA TGCGCCAGCGGTAAACAGGGGGCCCGCCGTGAAGCCCTCCACTTT.